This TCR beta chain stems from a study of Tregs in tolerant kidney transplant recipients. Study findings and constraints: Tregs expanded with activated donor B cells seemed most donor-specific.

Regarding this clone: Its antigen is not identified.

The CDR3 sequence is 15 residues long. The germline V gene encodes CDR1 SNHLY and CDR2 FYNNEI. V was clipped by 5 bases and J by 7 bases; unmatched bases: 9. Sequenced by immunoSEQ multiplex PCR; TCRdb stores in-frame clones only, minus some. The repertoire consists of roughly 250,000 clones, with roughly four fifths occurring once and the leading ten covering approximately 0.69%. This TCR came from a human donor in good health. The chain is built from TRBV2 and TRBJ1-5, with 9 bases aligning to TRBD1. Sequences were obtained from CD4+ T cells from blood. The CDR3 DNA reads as TGTGCCAGCAGTTATCCAACAGGGGGCACACAGCCCCAGCATTTT. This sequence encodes CASSYPTGGTQPQHF.